Listed below are T cell receptor beta chains from one sample, sequenced in a study of T cell changes during pregnancy in multiple sclerosis. The repertoire was sequenced with immunoSEQ multiplex PCR; TCRdb's copy has only in-frame clones and lacks some. Found here are about 44,000 clones, 80% to 90% of them singletons; the top ten hold approximately 1%. The material sequenced was CD4+ T cells from peripheral blood mononuclear cells, taken after pregnancy. All receptors derive from a female donor with multiple sclerosis, enrolled in a pregnancy study. Each CDR3 is given with its conserved first and last residue. D genes are given only for firm matches. Size is stated for part of the rows, as once, few or many counts, or as a class when the clone is expanded.

once	TRBV30	NA	TRBJ1-1	TGTGCCTGGATAAACCGACAGTACTGGAACACTGAAGCTTTCTTT	CAWINRQYWNTEAFF
NA	TRBV23-1	TRBD2	TRBJ2-1	TGCGTAAACTCCATAGCGGGAGTCCACAATGAGCAGTTCTTC	CVNSIAGVHNEQFF
NA	TRBV5-1	TRBD1	TRBJ2-7	TGCGCCAGCAGCATAACAGGGGCCTACGAGCAGTACTTC	CASSITGAYEQYF
NA	TRBV7-9	TRBD1	TRBJ2-7	TGTGCCAGCAGCTTAGCAGGGGGCTATAGCTCCTACGAGCAGTACTTC	CASSLAGGYSSYEQYF
NA	TRBV5-6	NA	TRBJ2-4	TGTGCCAGCAGCTCCGGACTTTTTGGCAAAAACATTCAGTACTTC	CASSSGLFGKNIQYF
NA	TRBV20-1	TRBD1	TRBJ2-7	TGCAGTGCTAGAGGAGGGGACAGAGTTTCGTTC	CSARGGDRVSF
NA	TRBV28	TRBD1	TRBJ2-7	TGTGCCAGCAGTTGGACAGGAGAAGGAAGGACCTACGAGCAGTACTTC	CASSWTGEGRTYEQYF
NA	TRBV7-9	TRBD1	TRBJ1-2	TGTGCCAGCACCCCGACAGGGGCATTCTATGGCTACACCTTC	CASTPTGAFYGYTF
NA	TRBV5-1	NA	TRBJ1-1	TGCGCCAGCAGCTTGGAGTCCGGGGATACTGAAGCTTTCTTT	CASSLESGDTEAFF
NA	TRBV7-3	NA	TRBJ1-2	TGTGCCAGCAGCTTAAAGGCGGGACCGACTAACTATGGCTACACCTTC	CASSLKAGPTNYGYTF
NA	TRBV5-1	NA	TRBJ2-2	TGCGCCAGCAGCTGGGCCTCTCACCCCGGGGAGCTGTTTTTT	CASSWASHPGELFF
NA	TRBV5-6	TRBD1	TRBJ2-1	TGTGCCAGCAGCAGCCTCCCAGCAGGGGGCTACAATGAGCAGTTCTTC	CASSSLPAGGYNEQFF
NA	TRBV5-5	TRBD1	TRBJ1-1	TGTGCCAGCAGCCTGGAGCCGACAGGGAGCAACACTGAAGCTTTCTTT	CASSLEPTGSNTEAFF
NA	TRBV12-5	TRBD2	TRBJ2-3	TGTGCTAGTGGGGGACTAGCGGGAGGGCCGAGCACAGATACGCAGTATTTT	CASGGLAGGPSTDTQYF
once	TRBV5-5	NA	TRBJ1-1	TGTGCCAGCAGCATCACAGTGAACACTGAAGCTTTCTTT	CASSITVNTEAFF
NA	TRBV5-8	NA	TRBJ2-7	TGTGCCAGCAGCTTGTTTAGGGAGGCCCGTTTAAGGCGCGAGCAGTACTTC	CASSLFREARLRREQYF
NA	TRBV7-9	NA	TRBJ2-7	TGTGCCAGCAGCTACGGGAGCTCCTACGAGCAGTACTTC	CASSYGSSYEQYF
NA	TRBV7-9	TRBD2	TRBJ2-2	TGTGCCAGCAGCCCCAAGCGGGAGCCCGGGGAGCTGTTTTTT	CASSPKREPGELFF
once	TRBV9	TRBD2	TRBJ2-3	TGTGCCAGCAGCGTAGATCCTAGCGGGAGGGGTACAGATACGCAGTATTTT	CASSVDPSGRGTDTQYF
NA	TRBV7-9	NA	TRBJ1-1	TGTGCCAGCAGCTTAGCTTCTGCGGGCACTGAAGCTTTCTTT	CASSLASAGTEAFF
NA	TRBV5-1	NA	TRBJ2-2	TGCGCCAGCAGTTTGCTTACAGGAACGAACACCGGGGAGCTGTTTTTT	CASSLLTGTNTGELFF
NA	TRBV4-1	TRBD2	TRBJ2-1	TGCGCCAGCAGCCAAGGTAGCGGGATTTATAGTGAGCAGTTCTTC	CASSQGSGIYSEQFF
NA	TRBV6-1	NA	TRBJ2-2	TGTGCCAGCAGTGCTTACACCGGGGAGCTGTTTTTT	CASSAYTGELFF
NA	TRBV11-2	NA	TRBJ1-1	TGTGCCAGCAGCTTGGACAGCCAAATCTTGAACACTGAAGCTTTCTTT	CASSLDSQILNTEAFF
NA	TRBV4-1	TRBD1	TRBJ1-2	TGCGCCAGCAGCCAAGTCCCAACTTACAGGGGCAACTATGGCTACACCTTC	CASSQVPTYRGNYGYTF
NA	TRBV4-2	TRBD1	TRBJ2-7	TGTGCCAGCAGCCGCGGACAGGGAGCTCCCGAGCAGTACTTC	CASSRGQGAPEQYF
few	TRBV5-8	TRBD2	TRBJ2-3	TGTGCCAGCAGCTCCTTAGCGGGAGTAGGCACAGATACGCAGTATTTT	CASSSLAGVGTDTQYF
NA	TRBV5-4	TRBD1	TRBJ1-2	TGTGCCAGCAGCCTAGCCGGGACAGGGGATGGGTATGGCTACACCTTC	CASSLAGTGDGYGYTF
once	TRBV19	TRBD1	TRBJ1-2	TGTGCCAGTAGTATCACATCGGGACAGGGAGGCTATGGCTACACCTTC	CASSITSGQGGYGYTF
NA	TRBV4-3	TRBD1	TRBJ2-7	TGCGCCAGCAGCCAAGATTGGCGACAGGGCTACGAGCAGTACTTC	CASSQDWRQGYEQYF
NA	TRBV28	TRBD1	TRBJ2-7	TGTGCCAGCAGCCGGGACGGGACAGGGAACTACGAGCAGTACTTC	CASSRDGTGNYEQYF
NA	TRBV5-8	TRBD1	TRBJ1-1	TGTGCCAGCAGCTCGATCGGGGACAGAACTAAGGTGGACACTGAAGCTTTCTTT	CASSSIGDRTKVDTEAFF
NA	TRBV10-1	NA	TRBJ2-2	TGCGCCAGCAGTGAGTATATCGGGTCTTTAAACACCGGGGAGCTGTTTTTT	CASSEYIGSLNTGELFF
NA	TRBV19	TRBD1	TRBJ2-5	TGTGCCAGTAGTATTATTACAGGGGCCTCCCAAGAGACCCAGTACTTC	CASSIITGASQETQYF
NA	TRBV19	NA	TRBJ1-5	TGTGCCAGTAGTACCCGACAGGCGGGCCATAGCAATCAGCCCCAGCATTTT	CASSTRQAGHSNQPQHF
NA	TRBV13	TRBD1	TRBJ1-4	TGTGCCAGCAGCTTCGGGCAGGGGGGAGAAAAACTGTTTTTT	CASSFGQGGEKLFF
NA	TRBV2	NA	TRBJ2-7	TGTGCCAGCAGTTCGGGTAATTACGAGCAGTACTTC	CASSSGNYEQYF